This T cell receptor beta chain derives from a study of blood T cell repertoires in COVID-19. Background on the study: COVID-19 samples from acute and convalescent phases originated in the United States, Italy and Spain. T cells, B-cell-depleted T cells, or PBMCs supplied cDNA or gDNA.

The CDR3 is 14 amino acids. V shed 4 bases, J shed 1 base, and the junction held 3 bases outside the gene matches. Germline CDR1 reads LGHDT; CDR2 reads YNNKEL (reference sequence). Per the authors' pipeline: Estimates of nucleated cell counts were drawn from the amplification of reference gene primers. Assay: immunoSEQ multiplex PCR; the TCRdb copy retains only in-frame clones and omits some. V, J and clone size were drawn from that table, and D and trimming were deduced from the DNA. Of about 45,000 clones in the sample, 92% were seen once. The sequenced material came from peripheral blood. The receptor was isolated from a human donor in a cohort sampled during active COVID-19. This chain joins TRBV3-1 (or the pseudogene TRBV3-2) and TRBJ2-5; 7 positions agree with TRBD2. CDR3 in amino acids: CASSLGLGQETQYF. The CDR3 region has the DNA TGTGCCAGCAGCCTCGGACTAGGCCAAGAGACCCAGTACTTC.